This paragraph covers one T cell receptor (beta chain) sequence. Germline CDR1 and CDR2: SGHNT and YYREEE (reference sequence). Trimming took 0 bases from V and 4 from J, leaving 16 bases between them. There are 16 residues in the CDR3. As to treatment: over 15 received Ad26.COV2.S at low or high dose, single or two shots; 5 received placebo; per-sample allocation not given. The samples were gathered on day 63 after the first injection of vaccine or placebo. The sample is drawn from a study of Ad26.COV2.S vaccination and SARS-CoV-2 variants. The repertoire was sequenced with immunoSEQ multiplex PCR; TCRdb's copy has only in-frame clones and lacks some. The sample consists of some 410,000 clones, over 80% of them appearing once.

The V and J genes are TRBV5-4 and TRBJ1-2; D may be TRBD1 (5 bases). This TCR derives from a person aged 18 to 65 who received the Ad26.COV2.S COVID-19 vaccine or a placebo. Specimen: peripheral blood, collected in a trial of Ad26.COV2.S vaccine versus placebo. The chain's CDR3 is CASSLASGRDSYGYTF. CDR3 nucleotide sequence: TGTGCCAGCAGCTTGGCATCTGGCAGGGATTCCTATGGCTACACCTTC.